This is a list of T cell receptor beta chains from one sample in a study of monozygotic twins with inflammatory bowel disease. TCRdb re-called the 5' RACE reads, yielding one record per CDR3 amino acid sequence without DNA. The sample yields around 150,000 distinct CDR3 sequences, of which the top ten take up around 2.4%. Sequencing used blood. These receptors originate from a human donor with ulcerative colitis or Crohn's disease, or a healthy co-twin of an affected twin (not recorded which). Both conserved end residues are part of each CDR3. The order of the fields is J gene, V gene, CDR3 protein.

J: TRBJ2-2
V: TRBV7-2
CDR3: CASSRIRGTPGELFF

J: TRBJ2-7
V: TRBV20-1
CDR3: CSAGLGDRGRIEQYF

J: TRBJ2-6
V: TRBV7-3
CDR3: CASSSSSGANVLTF

J: TRBJ2-1
V: TRBV4-1
CDR3: CASSQVVELAGNEQFF

J: TRBJ2-3
V: TRBV18
CDR3: CASSPYPATDTQYF

J: TRBJ2-3
V: TRBV5-1
CDR3: CASSLVPSGGLGGTDTQYF

J: TRBJ2-5
V: TRBV7-9
CDR3: CASSLATGGLKTQYF

J: TRBJ1-1
V: TRBV7-8
CDR3: CASSLGQVGGTEAFF

J: TRBJ2-1
V: TRBV6-4
CDR3: CASSDSGSAGGYNEQFF

J: TRBJ2-1
V: TRBV2
CDR3: CASSEEGAGSEQFF

J: TRBJ1-3
V: TRBV18
CDR3: CASSPGSGNTIYF

J: TRBJ1-6
V: TRBV20-1
CDR3: CSAPTRDSPINSPLHF

J: TRBJ2-3
V: TRBV20-1
CDR3: CSAKKLAGSTDTQYF

J: TRBJ1-5
V: TRBV4-3
CDR3: CASSQDQGVSSAQHF

J: TRBJ2-3
V: TRBV15
CDR3: CATSRDRQKDSDTQYF

J: TRBJ2-7
V: TRBV5-1
CDR3: CASSFVGAEQYF

J: TRBJ2-2
V: TRBV5-1
CDR3: CASSLAEPAGELFF

J: TRBJ2-3
V: TRBV4-1
CDR3: CASSQDSSGGVSTDTQYF

J: TRBJ1-5
V: TRBV20-1
CDR3: CSAFREGGNQPQHF

J: TRBJ2-7
V: TRBV20-1
CDR3: CSARGLAANYEQYF

J: TRBJ2-7
V: TRBV27
CDR3: CASGAGTGGEQYF

J: TRBJ2-1
V: TRBV15
CDR3: CATSRSALAGISYNEQFF

J: TRBJ2-7
V: TRBV28
CDR3: CASSPRTDSYEQYF

J: TRBJ2-3
V: TRBV18
CDR3: CASSPSRDPESTDTQYF

J: TRBJ2-2
V: TRBV9
CDR3: CASSIEGGRAYGELFF

J: TRBJ1-3
V: TRBV12-3/TRBV12-4
CDR3: CASSQGARGNTIYF